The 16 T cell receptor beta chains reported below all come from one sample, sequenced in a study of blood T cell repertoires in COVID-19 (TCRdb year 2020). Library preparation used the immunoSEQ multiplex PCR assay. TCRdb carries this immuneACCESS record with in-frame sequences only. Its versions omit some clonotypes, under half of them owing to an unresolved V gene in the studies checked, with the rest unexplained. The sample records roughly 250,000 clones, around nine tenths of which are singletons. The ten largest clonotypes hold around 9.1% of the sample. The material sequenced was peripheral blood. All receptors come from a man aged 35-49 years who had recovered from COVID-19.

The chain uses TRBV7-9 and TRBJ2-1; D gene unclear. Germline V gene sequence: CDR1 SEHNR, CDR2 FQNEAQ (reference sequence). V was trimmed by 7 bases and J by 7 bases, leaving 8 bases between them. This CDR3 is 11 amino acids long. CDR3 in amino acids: CASTHGNEQFF. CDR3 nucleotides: TGTGCCAGCACTCACGGGAATGAGCAGTTCTTC.

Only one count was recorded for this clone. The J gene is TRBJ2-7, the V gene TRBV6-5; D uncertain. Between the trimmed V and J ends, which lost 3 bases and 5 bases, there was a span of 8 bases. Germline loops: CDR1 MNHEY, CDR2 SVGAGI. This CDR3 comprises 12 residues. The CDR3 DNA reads TGTGCCAGCAGTTATAGCCCAAACGAGCAGTACTTC. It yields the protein CASSYSPNEQYF.

Here the CDR3 DNA reads TGTGCCAGCAGTTCCCTTGAGAAGGGCGGGGAGACCCAGTACTTC. Translating it yields CASSSLEKGGETQYF. The chain combines TRBV5-6 with TRBJ2-5, with a weak D call TRBD2 (5 bases). The germline gives CDR1 SGHDT, CDR2 YYEEEE. This CDR3 comprises 15 residues. V was clipped by 5 bases and J by 5 bases, with 19 bases between them.

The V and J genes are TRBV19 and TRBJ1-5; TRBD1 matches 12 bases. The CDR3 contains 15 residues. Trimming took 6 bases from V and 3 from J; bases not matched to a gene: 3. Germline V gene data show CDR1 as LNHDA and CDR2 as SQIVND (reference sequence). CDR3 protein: CASRGTGGSNQPQHF. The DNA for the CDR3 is TGTGCCAGTAGAGGGACAGGGGGCTCCAATCAGCCCCAGCATTTT.

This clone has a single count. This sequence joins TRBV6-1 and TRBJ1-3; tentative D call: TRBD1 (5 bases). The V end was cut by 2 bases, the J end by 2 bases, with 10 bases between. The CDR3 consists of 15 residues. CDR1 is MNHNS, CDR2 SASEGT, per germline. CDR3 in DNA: TGTGCCAGCAGTGAACAAGGGGCGGCTGGAAACACCATATATTTT. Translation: CASSEQGAAGNTIYF.

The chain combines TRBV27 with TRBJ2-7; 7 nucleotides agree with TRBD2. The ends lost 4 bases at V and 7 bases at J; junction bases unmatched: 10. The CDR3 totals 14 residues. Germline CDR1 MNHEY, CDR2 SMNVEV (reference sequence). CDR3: CASSSEQVGGEQYF. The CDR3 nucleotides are TGTGCCAGCAGTTCAGAACAGGTGGGGGGGGAGCAGTACTTC.

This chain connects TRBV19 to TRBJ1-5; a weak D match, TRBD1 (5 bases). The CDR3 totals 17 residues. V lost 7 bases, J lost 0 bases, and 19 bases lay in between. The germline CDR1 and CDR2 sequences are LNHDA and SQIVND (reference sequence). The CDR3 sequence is CASTVGVRGNSNQPQHF. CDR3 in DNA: TGTGCCAGTACTGTTGGGGTAAGGGGAAATAGCAATCAGCCCCAGCATTTT.

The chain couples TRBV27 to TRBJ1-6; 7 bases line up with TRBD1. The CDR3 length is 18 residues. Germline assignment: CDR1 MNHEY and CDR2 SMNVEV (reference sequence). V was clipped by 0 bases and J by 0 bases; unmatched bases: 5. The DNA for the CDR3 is TGTGCCAGCAGTTTATCTCCGGGACAGAGCTCCTATAATTCACCCCTCCACTTT. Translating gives CASSLSPGQSSYNSPLHF.

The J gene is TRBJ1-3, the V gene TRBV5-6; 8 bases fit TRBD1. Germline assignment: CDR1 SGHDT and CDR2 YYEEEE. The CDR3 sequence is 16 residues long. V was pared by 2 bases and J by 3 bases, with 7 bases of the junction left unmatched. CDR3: CASSLRQGTGGNTIYF. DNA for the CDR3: TGTGCCAGCAGCTTACGACAGGGGACTGGTGGAAACACCATATATTTT.

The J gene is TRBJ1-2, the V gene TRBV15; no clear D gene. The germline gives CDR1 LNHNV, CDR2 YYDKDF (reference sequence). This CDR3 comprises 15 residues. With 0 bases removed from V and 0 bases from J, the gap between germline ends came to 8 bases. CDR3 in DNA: TGTGCCACCAGCAGAGATTTTAGCTCTAACTATGGCTACACCTTC. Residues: CATSRDFSSNYGYTF.

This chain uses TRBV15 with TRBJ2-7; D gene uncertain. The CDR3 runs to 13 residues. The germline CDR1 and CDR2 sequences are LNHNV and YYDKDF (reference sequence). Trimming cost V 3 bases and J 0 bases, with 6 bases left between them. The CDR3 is CATSSSYSYEQYF. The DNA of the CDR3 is TGTGCCACCAGCAGCTCTTACTCCTACGAGCAGTACTTC.

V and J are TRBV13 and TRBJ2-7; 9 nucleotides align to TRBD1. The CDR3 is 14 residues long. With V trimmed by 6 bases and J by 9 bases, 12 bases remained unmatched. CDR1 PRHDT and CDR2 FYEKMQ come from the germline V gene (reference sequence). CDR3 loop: CASRRRDRVFSQYF. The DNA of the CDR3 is TGTGCCAGCAGGCGGCGGGACAGGGTATTCTCGCAGTACTTC.

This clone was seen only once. CDR3 nucleotide sequence: TGTGCCAGCAGCCAAGACGCGGGACCCGATACGCAGTATTTT. Translating it yields CASSQDAGPDTQYF. V is TRBV3-1 (or the pseudogene TRBV3-2) and J is TRBJ2-3, with D tentatively TRBD2 (6 bases). This CDR3 has 14 residues. CDR1 LGHDT and CDR2 YNNKEL come from the germline V gene (reference sequence). Between the trimmed V and J ends, which lost 0 bases and 6 bases, there was a span of 10 bases.

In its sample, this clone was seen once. CDR3 loop: CASSLAAGIYEQYF. For the CDR3, the DNA is TGTGCCAGCAGCTTAGCAGCAGGGATCTACGAGCAGTACTTC. This chain uses TRBV7-2 with TRBJ2-7, with D perhaps TRBD1 (5 bases). Germline-derived CDR1 and CDR2 are SGHTA and FQGNSA. CDR3 length equals 14 residues. The V end was cut by 0 bases, the J end by 3 bases, with 9 bases between.

CDR3 nucleotides: TGCGCCAGCAGCCAACCGGACAGGGGATGCAATCAGCCCCAGCATTTT. Its translation is CASSQPDRGCNQPQHF. This rearrangement joins TRBV4-1 to TRBJ1-5, with TRBD1 matching over 9 bases. The CDR3 is 16 amino acids. Germline assignment: CDR1 MGHRA and CDR2 YSYEKL. V lost 2 bases, J lost 2 bases, and 4 bases stayed unmatched.

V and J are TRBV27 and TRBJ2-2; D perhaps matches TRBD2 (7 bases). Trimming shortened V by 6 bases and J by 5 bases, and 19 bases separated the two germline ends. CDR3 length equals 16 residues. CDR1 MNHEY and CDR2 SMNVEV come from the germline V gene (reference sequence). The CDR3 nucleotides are TGTGCCAGCAGGAACGATGCAGGGGAGGGGACCGGGGAGCTGTTTTTT. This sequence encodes CASRNDAGEGTGELFF.